This TCR beta chain stems from a study of shared clonotypes between healthy human individuals. Study in general: Samples came from two female and a few male donors aged 18 to 49.

Assay execution took place at the deep level. Data came from immunoSEQ multiplex PCR; TCRdb stores just in-frame clones and leaves some out. The sample includes 800,000 to 950,000 clones, 96% of them seen just once. Naive CD8 cells comprised CD45RO-negative, CCR7-positively selected cells, excluding terminally differentiated effector memory CD45RA+ cells. Donors comprised only Caucasian adults living in Nashville, Tennessee. There are 14 residues in the CDR3. Trimming removed 2 bases from V and 4 bases from J, with 10 bases in between. Germline values: CDR1 SGHDN, CDR2 FVKESK. This sequence joins TRBV14 and TRBJ2-3, with D unresolved. The TCR was taken from a man younger than 40 in good health. The specimen sequenced was naive CD8+ T cells sorted from blood. The CDR3: CASSQLESPDTQYF. CDR3 bases: TGTGCCAGCAGCCAACTCGAAAGCCCAGATACGCAGTATTTT.